This TCR beta chain was recorded in a study of breast tumors, draining lymph nodes, adjacent tissues. Regarding the study as a whole: Tumor repertoires ranked between lymph nodes and nontumor tissue in diversity, with V and J gene preferences. Most tumor T cells seemingly derive from lymph node, then expand in tumor. The lymph node origin of tumor T cells was framed as consistent with a hypothesis, not demonstrated.

TCRdb re-called the multiplex PCR reads through MiXCR, storing one row per CDR3 protein. This table has some 130,000 distinct CDR3 sequences, nearly 20% appearing once. CDR1 and CDR2 (germline): DFQATT, SNEGSKA (reference sequence). V gave up 3 bases and J gave up 5 bases; unmatched junction bases: 12. CDR3 length: 17 amino acids. This clonotype was counted ten times or more. Its antigen is still unknown. Axillary draining lymph nodes of breast cancer patients supplied the node samples. Sequencing was carried out using axillary lymph node tissue. This clonotype was sampled from a female donor with breast cancer. Some clones in this sample may be carry-over from other donors' samples. This chain joins TRBV20-1 and TRBJ2-5; 13 bases fit TRBD2. CDR3 protein: CSARNTSGRAGDETQYF. CDR3 DNA: TGCAGTGCTAGGAATACTAGCGGGAGGGCCGGGGATGAGACCCAGTACTTC.